Listed here are 23 T cell receptor beta chains from one sample, sequenced in a study of CXCR3-negative and CXCR3-positive naive CD8 T cells. Study-wide findings and caveats: Higher TRB CDR3 hydrophobicity marked CXCR3-positive naive cells relative to CXCR3-negative naive cells.

UMI-labeled TRB cDNA libraries were prepared by 5' RACE. Following a re-call of the 5' RACE reads, TCRdb has one entry per CDR3 protein and lacks DNA. The sample holds 85,000 to 90,000 distinct CDR3 sequences. No antigens are known for them. The source material was naive CXCR3+ CD8+ T cells from blood. Subset here: CD45RO-CCR7+CD27+CD95- naive CD8+ T cells expressing CXCR3 (TNR3+). All receptors come from a human donor in good health. Some clones in this sample may be carry-over from other donors' samples.

This chain joins TRBV19 and TRBJ2-7. The CDR3 spans 11 residues. From germline, CDR1 is LNHDA and CDR2 SQIVND (reference sequence). CDR3 amino acids: CASSTGYEQYF.

The chain couples TRBV29-1 to TRBJ2-7. The CDR3 covers 13 residues. Germline CDR1 and CDR2: SQVTM and ANQGSEA. The CDR3: CSGFQENSYEQYF.

CDR3 sequence reads: CASSSFPGLAELAKNIQYF. This chain links TRBV7-6 with TRBJ2-4; TCRdb reports TRBD2, a call that lacks DNA to check it against. Germline loops: CDR1 SGHVS, CDR2 FNYEAQ. The length of the CDR3 is 19 residues.

The V gene is TRBV7-3, the J gene TRBJ2-5; no DNA is available, so the TRBD1 call from TCRdb remains unchecked. The CDR3 is 15 residues long. Germline V CDR1 and CDR2: SGHTA, FQGTGA. The CDR3 spells CASSAFGRGAETQYF.

The rearrangement joins TRBV25-1 to TRBJ2-7; TCRdb reports TRBD2, a call that lacks DNA to check it against. The length of the CDR3 is 19 residues. In germline, CDR1 is MGHDK, CDR2 SYGVNS. The CDR3 sequence is CASSEFFASGSMGAHEQYF.

The V and J genes are TRBV9 and TRBJ1-5; no DNA is available, so the TRBD1 call from TCRdb remains unchecked. CDR1 SGDLS and CDR2 YYNGEE come from the germline V gene. The CDR3 consists of 16 residues. The CDR3 is CASSVERTGKNQPQHF.

J is TRBJ1-1 and V is TRBV5-4. Per germline, CDR1 SGHNT and CDR2 YYREEE (reference sequence). The CDR3 is 15 residues long. The CDR3 is CASSFNSAMNTEAFF. Full variable domain (remainder filled in from reference TRBV5-4 and TRBJ1-1): ETGVTQSPTHLIKTRGQQVTLRCSSQSGHNTVSWYQQALGQGPQFIFQYYREEENGRGNFPPRFSGLQFPNYSSELNVNALELDDSALYLCASSFNSAMNTEAFFGQGTRLTVV.

The V and J genes are TRBV15 and TRBJ2-7; the TCRdb D gene call, TRBD1, has no DNA to confirm it. The CDR3 is 15 residues long. CDR1 and CDR2 from the germline V gene are LNHNV and YYDKDF (reference sequence). The CDR3 loop is CATSRDLGQNYEQYF.

The chain recombines TRBV5-5 with TRBJ2-7; TCRdb selects TRBD2, and the lack of DNA leaves this call unchecked. This CDR3 comprises 14 residues. The germline V gene has CDR1 SGHKS and CDR2 YYEKEE (reference sequence). This CDR3 reads CASSLGKSLGEQYF.

This chain links TRBV30 with TRBJ1-1; as DNA is missing, the TRBD1 call by TCRdb cannot be tested. CDR1 is GTSNPN and CDR2 is SVGIG in the germline V gene (reference sequence). The CDR3 consists of 12 residues. The CDR3 region is CAWSPKQGEAFF.

The J gene is TRBJ2-7, the V gene TRBV14; no DNA is available, so the TRBD1 call from TCRdb remains unchecked. This CDR3 is built from 14 residues. CDR1 is SGHDN and CDR2 is FVKESK in the germline V gene. The CDR3 loop reads CASSPLMQGYEQYF.

The rearrangement links TRBV28 to TRBJ2-1. Germline CDR1 MDHEN, CDR2 SYDVKM. The CDR3 covers 16 residues. The CDR3 sequence is CASSLEYGVSYNEQFF.

Here the CDR3 reads CASIISRGSGTEAFF. The chain employs TRBV25-1 and TRBJ1-1; TCRdb outputs TRBD1, but without DNA this stays unchecked. Germline V gives CDR1 MGHDK, CDR2 SYGVNS. CDR3 size: 15 residues.

The gene calls are TRBV30 and TRBJ2-1; as DNA is missing, the TRBD2 call by TCRdb cannot be tested. The CDR3 is made up of 17 amino acids. Germline-derived CDR1 and CDR2 are GTSNPN and SVGIG (reference sequence). This CDR3 is CAWSVGRGLSSYNEQFF. Full variable domain (remainder filled in from reference TRBV30 and TRBJ2-1): SQTIHQWPATLVQPVGSPLSLECTVEGTSNPNLYWYRQAAGRGLQLLFYSVGIGQISSEVPQNLSASRPQDRQFILSSKKLLLSDSGFYLCAWSVGRGLSSYNEQFFGPGTRLTVL.

The J gene is TRBJ2-7, the V gene TRBV28; the D call of TRBD2 rests on TCRdb alone, since no DNA is present to check it. The germline gives CDR1 MDHEN, CDR2 SYDVKM. This CDR3 is 15 amino acids long. The CDR3 loop reads CASSLLAGSPYEQYF.

This chain uses TRBV12-3 or TRBV12-4 with TRBJ1-1. The CDR3 spans 13 residues. Here the CDR3 reads CATSARMNTEAFF.

The gene calls are TRBV24-1 and TRBJ2-1. Germline V gene data show CDR1 as KGHDR and CDR2 as SFDVKD. The CDR3 has 11 amino acids. The CDR3 reads CATEEYNEQFF.

The chain joins TRBV13 to TRBJ2-3. The germline CDR1 and CDR2 sequences are PRHDT and FYEKMQ (reference sequence). There are 13 residues in the CDR3. CDR3 region: CASRPTATDTQYF. Complete variable domain (other parts from reference TRBV13 and TRBJ2-3): AAGVIQSPRHLIKEKRETATLKCYPIPRHDTVYWYQQGPGQDPQFLISFYEKMQSDKGSIPDRFSAQQFSDYHSELNMSSLELGDSALYFCASRPTATDTQYFGPGTRLTVL.

The chain joins TRBV3-1 to TRBJ1-1. CDR3 length equals 15 residues. Germline V gene lookup returns CDR1 LGHDT and CDR2 YNNKEL (reference sequence). CDR3 sequence: CASTESPATNTEAFF.

V usage is TRBV4-1 and J usage is TRBJ1-2; TCRdb calls TRBD1, which cannot be checked without DNA. Germline CDR1 reads MGHRA; CDR2 reads YSYEKL. The CDR3 is 15 amino acids. The CDR3 loop is CASSHLQGTNYGYTF.

The J gene is TRBJ1-1, the V gene TRBV11-2; as DNA is missing, the TRBD1 call by TCRdb cannot be tested. Per germline, CDR1 SGHAT and CDR2 FQNNGV. The CDR3 runs to 15 residues. Here the CDR3 reads CASSFPLRENTEAFF.

The genes are TRBV5-1 and TRBJ2-7; TCRdb names TRBD2, which stays unverified in the absence of DNA. This CDR3 contains 16 residues. CDR1 is SGHRS and CDR2 is YFSETQ in the germline V gene. Here the CDR3 reads CASSQAGTAASYEQYF.

This chain's CDR3 is CASSQEKGRLEKLFF. The genes are TRBV14 and TRBJ1-4; without DNA, the TCRdb call of TRBD1 cannot be checked. Looked up from germline, CDR1 is SGHDN and CDR2 is FVKESK. The CDR3 extends over 15 amino acids.